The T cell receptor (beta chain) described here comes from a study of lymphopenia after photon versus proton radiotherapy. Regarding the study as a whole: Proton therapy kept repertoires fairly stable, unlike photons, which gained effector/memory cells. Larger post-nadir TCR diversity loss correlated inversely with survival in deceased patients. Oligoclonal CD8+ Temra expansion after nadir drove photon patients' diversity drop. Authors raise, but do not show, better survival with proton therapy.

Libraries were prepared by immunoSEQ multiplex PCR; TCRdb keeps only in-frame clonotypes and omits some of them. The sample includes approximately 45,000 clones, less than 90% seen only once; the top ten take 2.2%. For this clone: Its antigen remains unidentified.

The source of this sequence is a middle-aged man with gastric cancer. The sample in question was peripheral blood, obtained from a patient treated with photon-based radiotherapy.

CDR3: CASSLGHRGSSYNSPLHF. Written as DNA, the CDR3 is TGTGCCAGCAGCTTGGGACACAGGGGAAGCTCCTATAATTCACCCCTCCACTTT. This chain uses TRBV7-3 with TRBJ1-6; 7 positions match TRBD1. The CDR3 runs to 18 residues. Trimming cost V 3 bases and J 0 bases; bases outside gene matches: 8. Germline V lookup: CDR1 SGHTA, CDR2 FQGTGA.